Listed below are T cell receptor beta chains from one sample, sequenced in a study of T cell responses to AZD1222 COVID-19 vaccine. Sequencing was performed with immunoSEQ multiplex PCR; in TCRdb, only in-frame clones are kept and a portion is missing. Of around 120,000 clones in the sample, 80% to 90% are singletons; the top ten hold approximately 9.6%. Sequenced here: peripheral blood, sampled on day 0 of AZD1222 vaccination. The receptors were sampled from an adult in good health. Each CDR3 is given with its conserved first and last residue. The D gene is left open where the match is weak. Not every row has a clone size; where given, it reads once, few, many or a size class.

j_gene,abundance,v_gene,d_gene,CDR3nt,CDR3aa
TRBJ1-1,NA,TRBV12-3/TRBV12-4,NA,TGTGCCAGCAGCCTAGACAGGATAAGGGCTTTCTTT,CASSLDRIRAFF
TRBJ1-2,NA,TRBV19,NA,TGTGCCAGTAGTAATCTACAGGGATCGGCTGGCTACACCTTC,CASSNLQGSAGYTF
TRBJ2-5,NA,TRBV7-2,NA,TGTGCCAGCGAGGGAGTGGGGCAAGAGACCCAGTACTTC,CASEGVGQETQYF
TRBJ2-4,NA,TRBV5-1,TRBD2,TGCGCCAGCAGCTTGGGCGACGAGCGGGGTAACATTCAGTACTTC,CASSLGDERGNIQYF
TRBJ1-3,NA,TRBV7-6,NA,TGTGCCAGCAGCCCCGGCCTCAACACCATATATTTT,CASSPGLNTIYF
TRBJ2-7,once,TRBV30,NA,TGTGCCTGGATGACAGTCTCCTACGAGCAGTACTTC,CAWMTVSYEQYF
TRBJ2-7,once,TRBV3-1/TRBV3-2,NA,TGTGCCAGCAGCCAAGCAGGGACCAACGAGCAGTACTTC,CASSQAGTNEQYF
TRBJ1-1,NA,TRBV24-1,TRBD1,TGTGCCACCACCCTAAGGACAGGTGAAGCTTTCTTT,CATTLRTGEAFF
TRBJ1-4,NA,TRBV3-1/TRBV3-2,TRBD1,TGTGCCAGCAGCCCCAGACAGGGGAATGAAAAACTGTTTTTT,CASSPRQGNEKLFF
TRBJ1-6,NA,TRBV6-5,NA,TGTGCCAGCGGCTCAGGGGCTTCACCCCTCCACTTT,CASGSGASPLHF
TRBJ1-1,NA,TRBV7-9,TRBD1,TGTGCCAGCAGCTTAATTCAGGGGGCGGGCACTGAAGCTTTCTTT,CASSLIQGAGTEAFF
TRBJ1-2,NA,TRBV12-3/TRBV12-4,TRBD1,TGTGCCAGCAGTTTTCAGGGGGATGGCTACACCTTC,CASSFQGDGYTF
TRBJ2-3,NA,TRBV7-2,TRBD1,TGTGCCAGCAGCCCGGGACAGGGGGATACGCAGTATTTT,CASSPGQGDTQYF
TRBJ2-1,once,TRBV7-9,NA,TGTGCCAGCAGCTCTAATCGGGCCCAGGCCTACAATGAGCAGTTCTTC,CASSSNRAQAYNEQFF
TRBJ1-4,NA,TRBV18,TRBD1,TGTGCCAGCTCACCCTCGGGACAGGGGGCGTCGACTAATGAAAAACTGTTTTTT,CASSPSGQGASTNEKLFF
TRBJ1-4,once,TRBV5-8,NA,TGTGCCAGCAGCCCCCGTGTTTTAGGGGTGACAACTAATGAAAAACTGTTTTTT,CASSPRVLGVTTNEKLFF
TRBJ2-1,NA,TRBV9,TRBD2,TGTGCCAGCAGGGCAGCGGGAGTCGGGGCCAATGAGCAGTTCTTC,CASRAAGVGANEQFF
TRBJ2-1,NA,TRBV11-2,NA,TGTGCCAGCAGCTTAGAGCCAGGGAGCTCCTACAATGAGCAGTTCTTC,CASSLEPGSSYNEQFF
TRBJ2-2,NA,TRBV5-4,NA,TGTGCCAGCAGCAAAGGGGGGGGCGTGGCCGGGGAGCTGTTTTTT,CASSKGGGVAGELFF
TRBJ1-3,NA,TRBV28,NA,TGTGCCAGCACCATCGGGGGTCTTGGAAACACCATATATTTT,CASTIGGLGNTIYF
TRBJ1-2,NA,TRBV2,TRBD1,TGTGCCAGCAGGCCTAGGACAGGGCAATCTGGCGGCTACACCTTC,CASRPRTGQSGGYTF
TRBJ2-3,NA,TRBV6-5,TRBD2,TGTGCCAGCAGTTCCCTAGCGGGGGGACCAGATACGCAGTATTTT,CASSSLAGGPDTQYF
TRBJ1-4,NA,TRBV7-3,NA,TGTGCCAGCAGCTTAAACGGGCGTGGTAATGAAAAACTGTTTTTT,CASSLNGRGNEKLFF
TRBJ2-3,NA,TRBV7-3,TRBD1,TGTGCCAGCAGCGGACAGGGGGAAGATACGCAGTATTTT,CASSGQGEDTQYF
TRBJ1-2,medium-sized,TRBV6-5,TRBD1,TGTGCCAGCAGTTACCGGGACAGGGCCGGCTACACCTTC,CASSYRDRAGYTF
TRBJ2-6,once,TRBV5-1,NA,TGCGCCAGCAGCTTGGGGGTAGCTGGGGCCAACGTCCTGACTTTC,CASSLGVAGANVLTF
TRBJ2-2,once,TRBV7-9,NA,TGTGCCAGCAGCTTAGCTAATAGGAACACCGGGGAGCTGTTTTTT,CASSLANRNTGELFF